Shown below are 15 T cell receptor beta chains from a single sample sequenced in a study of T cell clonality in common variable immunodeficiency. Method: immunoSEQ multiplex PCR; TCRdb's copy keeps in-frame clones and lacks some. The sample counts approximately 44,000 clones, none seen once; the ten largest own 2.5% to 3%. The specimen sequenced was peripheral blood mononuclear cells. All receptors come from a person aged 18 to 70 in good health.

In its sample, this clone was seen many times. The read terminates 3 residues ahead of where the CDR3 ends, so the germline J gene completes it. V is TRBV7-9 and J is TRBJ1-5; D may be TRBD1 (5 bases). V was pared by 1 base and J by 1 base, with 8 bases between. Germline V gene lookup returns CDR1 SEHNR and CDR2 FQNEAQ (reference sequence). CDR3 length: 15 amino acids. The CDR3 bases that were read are TGTGCCAGCAGCTTAGAGGCAGGGAGCAATCAGCCC. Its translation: CASSLEAGSNQP. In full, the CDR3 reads CASSLEAGSNQPQHF.

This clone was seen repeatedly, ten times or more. The CDR3 sequence: CASSVLGQEVTGELFF. CDR3 bases read: TGTGCCAGCAGTGTGTTAGGGCAGGAGGTCACCGGGGAG. The chain couples TRBV2 to TRBJ2-2, with a weak D call TRBD2 (5 bases). From the germline J gene comes the end of the CDR3, since the read stops 3 residues before it. V lost 4 bases, J lost 4 bases, and 16 bases lay in between. The CDR3 contains 16 residues. CDR1 is SNHLY, CDR2 FYNNEI, per germline.

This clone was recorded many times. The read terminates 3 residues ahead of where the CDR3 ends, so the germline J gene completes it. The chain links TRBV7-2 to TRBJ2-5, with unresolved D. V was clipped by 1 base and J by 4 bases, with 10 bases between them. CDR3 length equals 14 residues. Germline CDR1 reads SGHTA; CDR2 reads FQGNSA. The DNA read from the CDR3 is TGTGCCAGCAGCTTAGGCAGATCGGGAGAGACC. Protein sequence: CASSLGRSGET. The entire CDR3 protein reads CASSLGRSGETQYF.

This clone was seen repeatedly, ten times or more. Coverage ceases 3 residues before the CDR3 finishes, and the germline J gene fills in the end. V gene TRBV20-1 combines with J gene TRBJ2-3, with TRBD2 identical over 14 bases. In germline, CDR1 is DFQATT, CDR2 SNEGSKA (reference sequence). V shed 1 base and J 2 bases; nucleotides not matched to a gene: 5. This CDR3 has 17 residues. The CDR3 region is CSARGTSGRFNTDTQYF. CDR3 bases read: TGCAGTGCTAGAGGGACTAGCGGGAGGTTCAACACAGATACG.

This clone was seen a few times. The chain's CDR3 is CSVRRTGEGSYTF. The sequenced part of the CDR3 DNA is TGCAGCGTAAGACGGACAGGTGAAGGAAGC. The chain links TRBV29-1 to TRBJ1-2; 7 positions agree with TRBD1. The read ends 3 residues early relative to the CDR3; the germline J gene fills the gap. Germline CDR1 SQVTM, CDR2 ANQGSEA. The CDR3 is made up of 13 amino acids.

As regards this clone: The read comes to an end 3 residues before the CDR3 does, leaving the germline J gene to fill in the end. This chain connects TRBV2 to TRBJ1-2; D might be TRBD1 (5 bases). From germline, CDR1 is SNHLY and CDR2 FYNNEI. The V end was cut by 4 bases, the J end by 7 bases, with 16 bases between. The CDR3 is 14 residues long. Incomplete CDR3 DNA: TGTGCCAGCAGTGTAAAAGTGGGGGGAGGTGGC. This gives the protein CASSVKVGGGG. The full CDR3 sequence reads CASSVKVGGGGYTF.

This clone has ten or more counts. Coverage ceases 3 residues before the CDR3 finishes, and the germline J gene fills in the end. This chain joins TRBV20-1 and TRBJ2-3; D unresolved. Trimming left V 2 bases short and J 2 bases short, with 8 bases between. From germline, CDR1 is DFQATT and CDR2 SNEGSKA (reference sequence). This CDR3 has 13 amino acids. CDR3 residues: CSARSTYTDTQYF. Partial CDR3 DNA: TGCAGTGCTAGATCTACCTACACAGATACG.

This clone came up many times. The CDR3 bases that were read are TGCAGTGCTCGATATAGATTCTCGGGGTACAATGAG. As protein: CSARYRFSGYNE. The whole CDR3 sequence is CSARYRFSGYNEQFF. This rearrangement joins TRBV20-1 to TRBJ2-1, with a tentative D call TRBD2 (5 bases). The sequenced fragment ends 3 residues before the CDR3 boundary, so the rest is inferred from the germline J gene. The CDR3 contains 15 residues. With 5 bases removed from V and 4 bases from J, the gap between germline ends came to 18 bases. Germline CDR1 and CDR2: DFQATT and SNEGSKA (reference sequence).

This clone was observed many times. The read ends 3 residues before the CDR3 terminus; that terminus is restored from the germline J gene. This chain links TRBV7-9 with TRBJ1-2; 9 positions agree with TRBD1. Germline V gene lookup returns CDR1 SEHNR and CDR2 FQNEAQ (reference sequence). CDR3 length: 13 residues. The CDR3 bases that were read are TGTGCCAGCAGCCCGCGGACAGGGGAAGGC. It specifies CASSPRTGEG. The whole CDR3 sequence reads CASSPRTGEGYTF.

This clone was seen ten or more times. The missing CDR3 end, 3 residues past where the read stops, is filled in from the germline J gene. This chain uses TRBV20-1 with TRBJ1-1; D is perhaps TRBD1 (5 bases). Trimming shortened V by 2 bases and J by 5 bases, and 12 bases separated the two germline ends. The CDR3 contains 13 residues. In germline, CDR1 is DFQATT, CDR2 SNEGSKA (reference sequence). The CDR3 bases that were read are TGCAGTGCTAGACCCTCGACAGCTACTGAA. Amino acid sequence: CSARPSTATE. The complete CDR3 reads CSARPSTATEAFF.

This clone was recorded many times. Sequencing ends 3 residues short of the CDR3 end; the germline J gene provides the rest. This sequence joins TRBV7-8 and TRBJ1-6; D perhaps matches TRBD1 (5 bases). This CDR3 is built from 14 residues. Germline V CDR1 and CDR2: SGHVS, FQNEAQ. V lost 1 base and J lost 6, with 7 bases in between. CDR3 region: CASSLERGNSPLHF. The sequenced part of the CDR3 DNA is TGTGCCAGCAGCTTAGAGAGGGGTAATTCACCC.

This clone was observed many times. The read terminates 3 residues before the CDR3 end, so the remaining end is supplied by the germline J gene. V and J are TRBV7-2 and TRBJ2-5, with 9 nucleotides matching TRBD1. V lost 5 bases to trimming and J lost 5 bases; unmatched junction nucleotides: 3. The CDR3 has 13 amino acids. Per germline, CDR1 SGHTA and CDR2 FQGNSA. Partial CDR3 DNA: TGTGCCAGCAGCCCCGGGACAGGGGAGACC. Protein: CASSPGTGET. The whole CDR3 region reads CASSPGTGETQYF.

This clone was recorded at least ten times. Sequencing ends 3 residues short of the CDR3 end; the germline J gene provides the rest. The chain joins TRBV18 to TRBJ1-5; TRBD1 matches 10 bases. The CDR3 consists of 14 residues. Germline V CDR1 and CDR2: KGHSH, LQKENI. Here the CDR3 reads CASSAGQGGSPQHF. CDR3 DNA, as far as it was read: TGTGCCAGCTCAGCCGGACAGGGGGGGTCACCC.

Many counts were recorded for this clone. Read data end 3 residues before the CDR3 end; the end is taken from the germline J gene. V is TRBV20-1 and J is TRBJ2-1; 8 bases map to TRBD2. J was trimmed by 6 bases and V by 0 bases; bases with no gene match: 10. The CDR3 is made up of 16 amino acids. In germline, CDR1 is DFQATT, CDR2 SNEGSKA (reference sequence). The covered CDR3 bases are TGCAGTGCTAGAGACGCTCGGGGGGGACCCTTCAATGAG. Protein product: CSARDARGGPFNE. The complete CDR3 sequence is CSARDARGGPFNEQFF.

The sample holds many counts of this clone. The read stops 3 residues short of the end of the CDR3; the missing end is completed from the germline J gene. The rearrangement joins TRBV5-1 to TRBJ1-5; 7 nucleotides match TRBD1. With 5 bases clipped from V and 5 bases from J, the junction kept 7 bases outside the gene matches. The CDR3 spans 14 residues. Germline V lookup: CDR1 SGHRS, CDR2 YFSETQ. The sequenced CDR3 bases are TGCGCCAGCAGTAAGACAGGGTCGGATCAGCCC. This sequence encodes CASSKTGSDQP. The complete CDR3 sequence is CASSKTGSDQPQHF.